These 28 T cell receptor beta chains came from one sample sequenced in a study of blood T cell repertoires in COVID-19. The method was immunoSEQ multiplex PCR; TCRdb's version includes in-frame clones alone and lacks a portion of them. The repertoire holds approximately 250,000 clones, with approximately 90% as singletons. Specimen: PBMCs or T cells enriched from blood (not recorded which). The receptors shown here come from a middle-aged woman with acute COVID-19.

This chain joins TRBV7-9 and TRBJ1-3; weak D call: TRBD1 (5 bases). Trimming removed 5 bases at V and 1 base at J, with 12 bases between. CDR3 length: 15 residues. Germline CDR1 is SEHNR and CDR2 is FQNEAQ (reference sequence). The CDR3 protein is CASSISGLSGNTIYF. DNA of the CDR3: TGTGCCAGCAGCATTTCAGGGTTATCTGGAAACACCATATATTTT.

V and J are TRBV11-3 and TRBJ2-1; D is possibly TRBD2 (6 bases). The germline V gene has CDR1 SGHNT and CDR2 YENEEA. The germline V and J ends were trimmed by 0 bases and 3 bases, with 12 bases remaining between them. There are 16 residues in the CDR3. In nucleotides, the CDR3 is TGTGCCAGCAGCTTAGATGGCGGGATGCTCTACAATGAGCAGTTCTTC. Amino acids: CASSLDGGMLYNEQFF.

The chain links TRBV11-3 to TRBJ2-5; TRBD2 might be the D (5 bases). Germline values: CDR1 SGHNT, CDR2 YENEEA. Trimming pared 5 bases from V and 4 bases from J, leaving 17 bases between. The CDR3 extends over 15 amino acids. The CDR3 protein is CASSPRTVLGETQYF. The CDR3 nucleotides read TGTGCCAGCAGCCCTAGGACTGTCCTCGGAGAGACCCAGTACTTC.

The CDR3 DNA reads TGTGCCAGCTCACCACCGGGACTCACCACAGATACGCAGTATTTT. This codes for CASSPPGLTTDTQYF. This sequence joins TRBV18 and TRBJ2-3; D is perhaps TRBD2 (6 bases). V dropped 0 bases and J dropped 2 bases, with 9 bases sitting between them. From germline, CDR1 is KGHSH and CDR2 LQKENI. The CDR3 sequence is 15 residues long.

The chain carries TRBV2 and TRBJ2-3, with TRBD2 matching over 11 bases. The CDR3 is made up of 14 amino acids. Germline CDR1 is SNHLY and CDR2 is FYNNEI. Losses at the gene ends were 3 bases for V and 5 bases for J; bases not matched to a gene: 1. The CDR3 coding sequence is TGTGCCAGCAGTGATGGACTAGCGGGAGATACGCAGTATTTT. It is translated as CASSDGLAGDTQYF.

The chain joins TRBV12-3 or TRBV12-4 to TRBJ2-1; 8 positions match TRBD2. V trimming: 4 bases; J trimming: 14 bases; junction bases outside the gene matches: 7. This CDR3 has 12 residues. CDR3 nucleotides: TGTGCCAGCAGTTCGACCGGGGGGGGGAAGTTCTTC. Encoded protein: CASSSTGGGKFF.

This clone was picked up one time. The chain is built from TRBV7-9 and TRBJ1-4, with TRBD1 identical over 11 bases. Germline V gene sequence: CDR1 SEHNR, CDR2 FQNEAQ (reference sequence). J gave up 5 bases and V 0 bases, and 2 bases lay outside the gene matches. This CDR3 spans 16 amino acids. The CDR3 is CASSLAGTGGNEKLFF. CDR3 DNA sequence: TGTGCCAGCAGCTTAGCGGGGACAGGGGGAAATGAAAAACTGTTTTTT. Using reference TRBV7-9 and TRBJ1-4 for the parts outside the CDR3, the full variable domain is DTGVSQNPRHKITKRGQNVTFRCDPISEHNRLYWYRQTLGQGPEFLTYFQNEAQLEKSRLLSDRFSAERPKGSFSTLEIQRTEQGDSAMYLCASSLAGTGGNEKLFFGSGTQLSVL.

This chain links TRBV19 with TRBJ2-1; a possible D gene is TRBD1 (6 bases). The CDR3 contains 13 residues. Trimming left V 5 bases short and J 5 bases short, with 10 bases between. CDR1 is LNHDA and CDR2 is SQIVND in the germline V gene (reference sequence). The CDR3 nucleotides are TGTGCCAGTAGTCAGGGGACCAACAATGAGCAGTTCTTC. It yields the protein CASSQGTNNEQFF. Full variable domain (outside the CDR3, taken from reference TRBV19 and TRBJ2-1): DGGITQSPKYLFRKEGQNVTLSCEQNLNHDAMYWYRQDPGQGLRLIYYSQIVNDFQKGDIAEGYSVSREKKESFPLTVTSAQKNPTAFYLCASSQGTNNEQFFGPGTRLTVL.

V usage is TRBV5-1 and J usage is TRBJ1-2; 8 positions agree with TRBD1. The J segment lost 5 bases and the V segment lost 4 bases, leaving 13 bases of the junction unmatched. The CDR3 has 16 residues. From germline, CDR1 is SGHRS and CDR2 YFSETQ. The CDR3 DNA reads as TGCGCCAGCAGCCTGACCGGACAGGGCAGGGGGTATGGCTACACCTTC. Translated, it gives CASSLTGQGRGYGYTF.

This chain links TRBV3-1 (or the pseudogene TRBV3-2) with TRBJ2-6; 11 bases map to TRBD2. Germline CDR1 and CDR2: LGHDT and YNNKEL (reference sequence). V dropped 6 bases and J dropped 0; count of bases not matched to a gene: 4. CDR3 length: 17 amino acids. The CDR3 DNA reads TGTGCCAGCAGTCCGGGACTAGCGGCCTCTGGGGCCAACGTCCTGACTTTC. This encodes CASSPGLAASGANVLTF.

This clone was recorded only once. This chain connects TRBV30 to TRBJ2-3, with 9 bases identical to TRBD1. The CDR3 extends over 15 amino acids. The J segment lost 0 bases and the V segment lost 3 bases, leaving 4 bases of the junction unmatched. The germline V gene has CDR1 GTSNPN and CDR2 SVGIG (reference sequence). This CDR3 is CAWRAGQGSTDTQYF. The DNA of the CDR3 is TGTGCCTGGAGGGCAGGACAGGGGAGCACAGATACGCAGTATTTT.

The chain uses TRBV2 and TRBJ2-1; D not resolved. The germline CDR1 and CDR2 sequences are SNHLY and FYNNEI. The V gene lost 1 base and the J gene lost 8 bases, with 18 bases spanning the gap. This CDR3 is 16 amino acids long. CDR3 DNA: TGTGCCAGCAGTGAAGTCGGTACTACCCGGGTCGATGAGCAGTTCTTC. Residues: CASSEVGTTRVDEQFF. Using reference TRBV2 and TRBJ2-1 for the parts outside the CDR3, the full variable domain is EPEVTQTPSHQVTQMGQEVILRCVPISNHLYFYWYRQILGQKVEFLVSFYNNEISEKSEIFDDQFSVERPDGSNFTLKIRSTKLEDSAMYFCASSEVGTTRVDEQFFGPGTRLTVL.

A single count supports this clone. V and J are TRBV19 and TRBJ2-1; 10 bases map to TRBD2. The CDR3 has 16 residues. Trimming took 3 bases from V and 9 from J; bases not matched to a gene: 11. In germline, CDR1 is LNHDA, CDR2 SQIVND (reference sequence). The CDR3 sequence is CASSMVAGGRVGEQFF. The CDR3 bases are TGTGCCAGTAGTATGGTAGCGGGAGGAAGGGTGGGTGAGCAGTTCTTC.

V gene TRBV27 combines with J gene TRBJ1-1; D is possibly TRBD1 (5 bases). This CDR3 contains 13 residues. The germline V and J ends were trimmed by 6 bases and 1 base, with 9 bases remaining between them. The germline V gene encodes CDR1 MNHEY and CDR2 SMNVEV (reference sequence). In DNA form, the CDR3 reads TGTGCCAGCAGACCAGACAGGAACACTGAAGCTTTCTTT. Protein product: CASRPDRNTEAFF.

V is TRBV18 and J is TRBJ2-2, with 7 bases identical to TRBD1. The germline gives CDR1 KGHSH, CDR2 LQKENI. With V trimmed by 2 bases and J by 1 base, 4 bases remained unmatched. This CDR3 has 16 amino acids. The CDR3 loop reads CASSPTSGGNTGELFF. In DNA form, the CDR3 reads TGTGCCAGCTCACCAACGTCAGGGGGGAACACCGGGGAGCTGTTTTTT.

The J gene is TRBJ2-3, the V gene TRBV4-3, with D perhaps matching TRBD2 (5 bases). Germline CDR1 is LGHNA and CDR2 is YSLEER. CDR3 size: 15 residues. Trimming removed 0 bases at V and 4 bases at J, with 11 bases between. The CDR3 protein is CASSQDTRVADTQYF. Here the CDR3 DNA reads TGCGCCAGCAGCCAAGACACGAGGGTCGCAGATACGCAGTATTTT.

The CDR3 region has the DNA TGTGCCAGCAGCCCGAGCGGGGGCAATCAGCCCCAGCATTTT. Amino acids: CASSPSGGNQPQHF. The V gene is TRBV7-2, the J gene TRBJ1-5; D is uncertain. This CDR3 is built from 14 residues. CDR1 SGHTA and CDR2 FQGNSA come from the germline V gene. The V end lost 5 bases, the J end lost 2 bases, and 10 bases lay between the germline ends.

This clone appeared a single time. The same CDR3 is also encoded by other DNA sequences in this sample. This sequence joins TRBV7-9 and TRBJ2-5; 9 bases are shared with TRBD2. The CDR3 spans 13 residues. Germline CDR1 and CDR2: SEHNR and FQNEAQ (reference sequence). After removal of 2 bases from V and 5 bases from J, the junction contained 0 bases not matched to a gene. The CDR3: CASSLSGRETQYF. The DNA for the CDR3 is TGTGCCAGCAGCTTAAGCGGGAGGGAGACCCAGTACTTC.

DNA for the CDR3: TGCGCCAGCAGCCAAGATCGAGACAGGCCCACCGGGGAGCTGTTTTTT. This encodes CASSQDRDRPTGELFF. The chain combines TRBV4-3 with TRBJ2-2, with a weak D call TRBD1 (6 bases). The CDR3 spans 16 residues. Germline loops: CDR1 LGHNA, CDR2 YSLEER. V lost 0 bases and J 4 bases, leaving 12 bases between the germline ends.

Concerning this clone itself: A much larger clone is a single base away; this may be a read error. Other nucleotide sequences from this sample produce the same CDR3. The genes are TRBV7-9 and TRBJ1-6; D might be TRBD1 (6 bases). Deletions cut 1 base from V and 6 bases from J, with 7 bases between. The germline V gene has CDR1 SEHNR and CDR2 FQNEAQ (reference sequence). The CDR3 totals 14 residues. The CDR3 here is CASSLEQGNSPLHF. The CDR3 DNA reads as TGTGCCAGCAGCTTAGAACAGGGTAATTCACCCCTCCACTTT.

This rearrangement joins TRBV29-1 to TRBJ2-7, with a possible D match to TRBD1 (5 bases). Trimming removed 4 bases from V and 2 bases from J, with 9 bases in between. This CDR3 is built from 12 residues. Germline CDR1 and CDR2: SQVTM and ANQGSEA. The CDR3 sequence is CSVVGQTYEQYF. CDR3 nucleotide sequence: TGCAGCGTTGTGGGGCAGACCTACGAGCAGTACTTC.

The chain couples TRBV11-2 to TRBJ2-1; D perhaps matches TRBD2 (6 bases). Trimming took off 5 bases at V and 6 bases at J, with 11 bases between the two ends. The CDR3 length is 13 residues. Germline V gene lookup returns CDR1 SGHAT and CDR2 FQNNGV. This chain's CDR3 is CASSRESLNEQFF. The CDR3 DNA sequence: TGTGCCAGCAGCCGGGAGTCTCTCAATGAGCAGTTCTTC.

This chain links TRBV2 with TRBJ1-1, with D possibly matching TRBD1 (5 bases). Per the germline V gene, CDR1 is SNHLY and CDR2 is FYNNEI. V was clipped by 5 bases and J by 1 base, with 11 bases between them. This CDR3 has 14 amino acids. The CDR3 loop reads CASSRLTGNTEAFF. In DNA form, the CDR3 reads TGTGCCAGCAGTCGCCTTACAGGGAACACTGAAGCTTTCTTT. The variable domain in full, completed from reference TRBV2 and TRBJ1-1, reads EPEVTQTPSHQVTQMGQEVILRCVPISNHLYFYWYRQILGQKVEFLVSFYNNEISEKSEIFDDQFSVERPDGSNFTLKIRSTKLEDSAMYFCASSRLTGNTEAFFGQGTRLTVV.

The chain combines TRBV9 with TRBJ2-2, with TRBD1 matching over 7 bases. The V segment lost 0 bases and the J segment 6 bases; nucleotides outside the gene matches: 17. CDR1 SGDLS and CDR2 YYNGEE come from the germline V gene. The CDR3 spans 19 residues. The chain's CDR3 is CASSVGSTGPLRVAGELFF. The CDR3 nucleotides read TGTGCCAGCAGCGTAGGGTCGACAGGGCCCCTGAGAGTGGCCGGGGAGCTGTTTTTT.

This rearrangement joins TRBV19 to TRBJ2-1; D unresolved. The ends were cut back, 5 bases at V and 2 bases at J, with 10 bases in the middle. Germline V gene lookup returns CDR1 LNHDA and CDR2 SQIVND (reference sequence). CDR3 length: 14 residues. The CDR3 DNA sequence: TGTGCCAGTAGTCTGGGCCAGACCTACAATGAGCAGTTCTTC. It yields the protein CASSLGQTYNEQFF.

CDR3 loop: CASSTGTRKETQYF. The CDR3 bases are TGTGCCAGCAGCACCGGGACTAGAAAGGAGACCCAGTACTTC. The chain recombines TRBV7-2 with TRBJ2-5, with 8 nucleotides matching TRBD2. V gave up 5 bases and J gave up 5 bases; unmatched junction bases: 7. Germline-derived CDR1 and CDR2 are SGHTA and FQGNSA. The length of the CDR3 is 14 residues. The whole variable domain, remainder taken from reference TRBV7-2 and TRBJ2-5, is GAGVSQSPSNKVTEKGKDVELRCDPISGHTALYWYRQSLGQGLEFLIYFQGNSAPDKSGLPSDRFSAERTGGSVSTLTIQRTQQEDSAVYLCASSTGTRKETQYFGPGTRLLVL.

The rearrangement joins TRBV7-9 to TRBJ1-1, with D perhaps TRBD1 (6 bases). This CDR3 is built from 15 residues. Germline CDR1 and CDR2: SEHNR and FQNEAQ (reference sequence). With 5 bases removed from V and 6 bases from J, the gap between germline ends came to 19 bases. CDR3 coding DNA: TGTGCCAGCAGCCCCACGCTAGACAGGCCCCCTGAAGCTTTCTTT. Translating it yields CASSPTLDRPPEAFF. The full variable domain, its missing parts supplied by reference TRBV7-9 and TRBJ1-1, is DTGVSQNPRHKITKRGQNVTFRCDPISEHNRLYWYRQTLGQGPEFLTYFQNEAQLEKSRLLSDRFSAERPKGSFSTLEIQRTEQGDSAMYLCASSPTLDRPPEAFFGQGTRLTVV.

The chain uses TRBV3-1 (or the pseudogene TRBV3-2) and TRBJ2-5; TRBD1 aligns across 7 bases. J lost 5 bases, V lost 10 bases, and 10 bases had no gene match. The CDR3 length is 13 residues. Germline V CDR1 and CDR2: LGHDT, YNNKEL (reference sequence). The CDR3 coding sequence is TGTGCCACCTCGACAGGGTCATACGAGACCCAGTACTTC. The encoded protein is CATSTGSYETQYF.